Here is one T cell receptor beta chain with its context. Its antigen is not known. A multiplex PCR was run with 60 Vbeta primers and 13 Jbeta primers. Authors' methods: There were tens of millions of unique TCR beta chains by a later count, and about 12 million of them were shared. The protocol was immunoSEQ multiplex PCR, while the TCRdb copy is restricted to in-frame clones and leaves out a portion. D and trimming come from the DNA, and the V and J calls and clone size come from that table. The sample includes roughly 130,000 clones, 80% of them seen just once. This sample was taken from a study of cytomegalovirus exposure and HLA in healthy donors. Study-level results: It was 150 to 200 TCR beta chains that were listed as cytomegalovirus-associated. Links to common viral pathogens appeared, in a later analysis, for several of the most significant clusters.

The material sequenced was PBMCs. The sequence was obtained from a man aged 40-49 years in good health and CMV-seronegative.

The CDR3 DNA sequence: TGTGCCAGCAGTGTCGACAGGTTGATCTACGAGCAGTACTTC. Protein product: CASSVDRLIYEQYF. This chain joins TRBV6-1 and TRBJ2-7, with D possibly being TRBD1 (6 bases). Germline CDR1 reads MNHNS; CDR2 reads SASEGT. The length of the CDR3 is 14 residues. V lost 4 bases and J 3 bases, leaving 13 bases between the germline ends.